Reported below is one T cell receptor (beta chain). The target antigen is unknown. The entry originates in a study of shared clonotypes between healthy human individuals. Measured with immunoSEQ multiplex PCR; TCRdb has only the in-frame clones, and not every one. The top ten clones hold 0.39% of a sample with a few million clones, more than 85% of them seen once. Overall study findings and caveats: Enrolling few donors narrowed the genetic and exposure-history diversity that was represented. Non-shared clonotypes displayed generation probabilities falling below those of clonotypes present in all four donors.

This CDR3 comprises 16 residues. CDR1 SGHTA and CDR2 FQGNSA come from the germline V gene. J lost 5 bases, V lost 2 bases, and 11 bases had no gene match. This chain connects TRBV7-2 to TRBJ2-7; TRBD1 aligns across 8 bases. The sequenced sample consisted of naive CD4+ T cells from PBMCs. The subset was: CD45RA+ positively selected. The clonotype comes from a man younger than 35 in good health. Some clones in this sample may be carry-over from other donors' samples. The DNA of the CDR3 is TGTGCCAGCAGCTTATCTGCAGGGGGCTCCCTCCACGAGCAGTACTTC. Its protein product is CASSLSAGGSLHEQYF.